This TCR beta chain comes out of a study of T cells after posttransplantation cyclophosphamide. General study findings and limits: Donor CD8+ memory clones often dominated recipient blood repertoires at later times. Recipient CMV seropositivity and CMV reactivation strongly tracked TRB clonality. Skin or GI-infiltrating T cells shared few TRB sequences with blood.

CDR1 is SGHTA and CDR2 is FQGNSA in the germline V gene. Trimming took off 1 base at V and 6 bases at J, with 10 bases between the two ends. This CDR3 comprises 13 residues. Measured with immunoSEQ multiplex PCR; TCRdb has only the in-frame clones, and not every one. The sample is made up of fewer than 7,500 clones, none counted only once. A marrow graft followed busulfan-fludarabine conditioning, with cyclophosphamide on days +3 and +4. This clone was seen ten or more times. Antigen: not known. The chain uses TRBV7-2 and TRBJ2-7, with D possibly TRBD1 on 6 matching bases. The sample here was PBMCs, taken after allogeneic stem cell transplant with posttransplant cyclophosphamide. This TCR was recovered from a female patient aged 50 to 65 who received an allogeneic stem cell transplant from an unrelated donor, was CMV-positive, and had acute GVHD only. Some T cells may be supplied by the graft donor. CDR3 bases: TGTGCCAGCAGCTTAGTTGACAGGTCCGAGCAGTACTTC. Amino acid sequence: CASSLVDRSEQYF.